This entry is about one T cell receptor beta chain. Its target antigen remains unknown. No base qualities exist here, and no much larger clone lies one base off it. The sample originates from a study of T cell changes during pregnancy in multiple sclerosis (dated by TCRdb to the late 2010s). Looking at the study overall: Changes in the T cell repertoire over the course of pregnancy were examined in this study in women with multiple sclerosis.

To prepare the library, the immunoSEQ multiplex PCR assay was applied. Entries here come from immuneACCESS through TCRdb and include only in-frame sequences with V and J called. Some clones fail to appear in such tables; in the studies checked, an unresolved V gene covers under half of the shortfall, and the cause of the remainder is unknown. The sample includes almost 65,000 clones, with about 92% observed a single time. Around 2.3% of the sample is held by the ten biggest clonotypes. V and J are trimmed by 7 bases and 8 bases, and the gene matches miss 3 bases of the junction. Per the germline V gene, MNHNS is the CDR1 and SASEGT is the CDR2. The CDR3 numbers 14 residues from cysteine through phenylalanine. The only DNA kept is the CDR3, 42 bases in frame from the first base.

Sequenced material: peripheral blood, taken in the first trimester of pregnancy. This TCR was sampled from a female donor with multiple sclerosis, enrolled in a pregnancy study. Recombination connected TRBV6-1 to TRBJ2-2; a stretch of 14 junction bases matches TRBD2. The sequenced DNA is TGTGCCAGCACTTGGACTAGCGGGAGGGGGGAGCTGTTTTTT. The resulting protein is CASTWTSGRGELFF.